This T cell receptor beta chain was sequenced during a study of T-cell memory formation after mild COVID-19. Whole-study results and caveats: Mostly located in CM and EM were contracting CD4+ clones, with contracting CD8+ clones located in EMRA.

This clonotype was picked up a small number of times. Its target is unknown. In TCRdb, the 5' RACE reads were re-called with MiXCR into one record per CDR3 protein. The sample holds roughly 620,000 distinct CDR3 sequences; 15% to 20% are singletons and the top ten take around 12%. Germline V CDR1 and CDR2: SGHTA, FQGTGA. V was pared by 5 bases and J by 1 base, with 19 bases between. The CDR3 runs 17 residues. V and J are TRBV7-3 and TRBJ2-3, with D possibly TRBD1 on 5 matching bases. This TCR derives from an adult woman who had mild COVID-19 (a few samples of this study predate the infection). Cell type and time point are not known. Sequences were obtained from PBMCs or a T cell subset sorted from them (not recorded which). DNA of the CDR3: TGTGCCAGCAGCCCAAAAAGATCAGGGTATGGCACAGATACGCAGTATTTT. This encodes CASSPKRSGYGTDTQYF.